This TCR beta chain derives from a study of blood T cells in healthy people across ages (dated by TCRdb to between 2014 and 2017). For context, the study as a whole: Template switching captured roughly one uniquely barcoded TCR beta cDNA molecule per two T cells in model experiments. The study measured age-related changes in TCR beta repertoire diversity using deep sequencing normalized with unique cDNA molecular identifiers. The donors were divided into four age groups: young (average approximately 17 years), middle-aged (approximately 39), aged (approximately 64) and long-lived (about 79). To avoid experimental bias, donors of different ages were distributed randomly across sequencing lanes. For two donors (one aged 18 to 30 and one aged 80 or older), the study analyzed two additional independent replicas of 1 million unique cDNA reads from the same blood draw.

Library method: 5' RACE. Sequencing was performed on an Illumina HiSeq 2500. A second PCR of roughly 7 to 12 cycles was run with a J-beta primer mix and a sample-barcoded 5' primer. A unique molecular identifier was introduced onto each TCR beta cDNA molecule by a template-switch 5' adaptor carrying 12 random nucleotides. Each sample yielded at least 3 million CDR3-containing paired-end reads. First-strand cDNA synthesis was performed from all RNA using the Mint cDNA synthesis kit, with priming by a TRBC-specific oligonucleotide. After uracil-DNA glycosylase treatment, a first 18-cycle PCR used universal primers M1SS and BC2_uni_R on all cDNA. The paper's processing steps were these. For normalization, 1 million high-quality reads, each with a distinct molecular identifier, were randomly selected from each sample. Instead of being binned into consensus sequences, reads with shared molecular identifiers were discarded. CDR3 identification, clonotype clustering and error correction used MiTCR with a Q25 quality threshold and the strictest error-elimination algorithm. Lower-bound total TCR beta diversity was estimated with a nonparametric unseen species model using Euler transformation. In TCRdb, the public reads were trimmed at Q25 with fastp and aligned with MiXCR, with productive beta chains retained. CDR3 protein sequences are deduplicated, and each keeps its most common genes and DNA. Here the V and J calls rest on TCRdb's processing, not on the authors' analysis. In this sample the table shows approximately 810,000 distinct CDR3 sequences, 29% of which occur a single time. 17% of the sample rests with the top ten.

This clonotype has ten or more counts. It has no known antigen specificity. One base away there is no much larger clone; base qualities are not given. The investigation overall reported the following: Compared with the aged group, the long-lived group had more naive CD4+ T cells, fewer expanded clones and increased TCR diversity, a pattern suggesting age selection. Estimates of total diversity based on one million sequenced T cells were regarded as lower bounds and as underestimates. Observed TCR beta diversity correlated strongly with the percentage of naive T cells measured by flow cytometry. The CMV infection status of donors was not known, potentially confounding age-related changes in expanded clonotypes. Observed TCR beta diversity per million T cells fell roughly linearly with age, and a significant reduction was already apparent by age roughly 41. Because profiling used bulk unsorted PBMCs, naive and antigen-experienced compartments could not be compared conclusively.

Donors were under 40 systemically healthy Caucasian individuals from Russia aged about 6 to 100 years. Around 10 milliliters of peripheral blood were collected from each donor into EDTA-treated Vacutainer tubes. Ficoll-Paque density-gradient centrifugation was used to isolate PBMCs, with at least 7 million obtained per sample. Trizol reagent was used to extract total RNA from PBMCs, with at least 6 micrograms per sample. The percentages of naive CD45RAhigh/CD27high T cells were determined by flow cytometry on a PBMC aliquot from every donor. Sequencing was carried out using blood. The TCR originated in an elderly woman in good health.

Here the CDR3 is given as CASSFRTSGGFKSSYNEQFF. The nucleotide sequence is given as TGCGCCAGCAGCTTCCGGACTAGCGGGGGTTTCAAGAGCTCCTACAATGAGCAGTTCTTC. The chain is made from TRBV5-1 and TRBJ2-1, with 13 bases in between that match TRBD2. The germline V gene sets CDR1 to SGHRS and CDR2 to YFSETQ. From the cysteine up to the phenylalanine, the CDR3 has a length of 20 residues. Just the 60-base CDR3 DNA is kept, in frame starting at base 1. Germline trimming: 2 bases from V, 0 bases from J; junction bases outside gene matches: 11.